One sample yielded the 2 T cell receptor beta chains listed below, sequenced in a study of cytotoxic CD8 clonotypes in ibrutinib-treated CLL. Sequencing used immunoSEQ multiplex PCR; TCRdb keeps in-frame clones, though not all of them. The sample includes fewer than 400,000 clones, approximately 67% of them seen just once. This material consisted of PBMCs, taken after 36 months of ibrutinib treatment. The receptors originated from a human donor with chronic lymphocytic leukemia.

DNA of the CDR3: TGTGCCAGCAGCCGTAGACTAGCGTACACCGGGGAGCTGTTTTTT. Its protein is CASSRRLAYTGELFF. This chain uses TRBV28 with TRBJ2-2; 8 nucleotides line up with TRBD2. Per germline, CDR1 MDHEN and CDR2 SYDVKM. The junction had 6 bases not matched to a gene; V was cut back by 6 bases and J by 3 bases. This CDR3 has 15 residues.

This clone has just one count. The chain carries TRBV29-1 and TRBJ2-5; 7 bases agree with TRBD2. J was trimmed by 5 bases and V by 5 bases; bases with no gene match: 8. CDR1 and CDR2 from the germline V gene are SQVTM and ANQGSEA. This CDR3 has 13 residues. This chain's CDR3 is CSVPGRAWETQYF. The CDR3 DNA reads TGCAGCGTTCCTGGGAGGGCCTGGGAGACCCAGTACTTC.